The 32 T cell receptor beta chains given below trace back to one sample, sequenced in a study of blood T cells in healthy people across ages. Through a sample-barcoded 5' primer and a J-beta primer mix, a second PCR was run for roughly 6 to 11 cycles. TCRdb independently ran MiXCR on the 5' RACE reads; one entry per CDR3 protein. Of around 1.5 million distinct CDR3 sequences in the sample, 59% were seen once. The sequenced sample was blood. The source of these receptors is a man younger than 35 in good health.

This rearrangement joins TRBV2 to TRBJ1-5; TRBD1 aligns across 8 bases. There are 18 residues in the CDR3. The ends lost 6 bases at V and 7 bases at J; junction bases unmatched: 20. Germline V gene sequence: CDR1 SNHLY, CDR2 FYNNEI. The CDR3 loop reads CASSLVPGQAEEEQPQHF. In DNA form, the CDR3 reads TGTGCCAGCAGCCTTGTCCCGGGACAGGCGGAAGAGGAACAGCCCCAGCATTTT.

The count of this clonotype is one. This chain uses TRBV19 with TRBJ2-7; tentatively, D is TRBD2 (5 bases). The end of the DNA aligns better with TRBJ2-5, so the J call may be wrong. CDR3 length: 13 amino acids. Germline CDR1 and CDR2: LNHDA and SQIVND (reference sequence). The CDR3 loop is CASSMIATETQYF. CDR3 in DNA: TGTGCCAGTAGTATGATAGCGACTGAGACCCAGTACTTC.

The chain recombines TRBV6-5 with TRBJ2-5; D is unresolved. The assigned J gene may be wrong: the sequence end matches TRBJ2-7 better. The CDR3 contains 14 residues. Germline CDR1 MNHEY, CDR2 SVGAGI. The CDR3 spells CASSATMVRYEQYF. The CDR3, as DNA: TGTGCCAGCAGCGCCACCATGGTCCGCTACGAGCAGTACTTC.

This clonotype was seen more than once but under ten times. CDR3 region: CASSLAQTTDTQYF. CDR3 bases: TGCGCCAGCAGCTTGGCACAGACGACAGATACGCAGTATTTT. The gene calls are TRBV5-1 and TRBJ2-3; D unclear. The CDR3 consists of 14 residues. Germline V CDR1 and CDR2: SGHRS, YFSETQ. Deletions cut 0 bases from V and 3 bases from J, with 8 bases between.

In its sample, this clonotype was seen a few times. This chain uses TRBV4-1 with TRBJ2-7, with no clear D. The germline gives CDR1 MGHRA, CDR2 YSYEKL. The germline V and J ends were trimmed by 0 bases and 4 bases, with 10 bases remaining between them. CDR3 length: 14 residues. For the CDR3, the DNA is TGCGCCAGCAGCCAAGAGTTTTTAGGATACGAGCAGTACTTC. Translating it yields CASSQEFLGYEQYF.

This chain connects TRBV4-1 to TRBJ2-1; TRBD2 matches at 11 bases. The CDR3 has 16 residues. Trimming removed 3 bases from V and 10 bases from J; junction bases left unmatched: 11. CDR1 and CDR2 from the germline V gene are MGHRA and YSYEKL. This chain's CDR3 is CASSHLGLAGPQEQFF. The CDR3 nucleotides are TGCGCCAGCAGCCACCTAGGACTAGCGGGCCCCCAGGAGCAGTTCTTC.

The CDR3 nucleotides read TGTGCCAGCAGTGGGGTTCTGTTAGAGACCCAGTACTTC. This encodes CASSGVLLETQYF. The gene calls are TRBV7-2 and TRBJ2-5; D remains ambiguous. In germline, CDR1 is SGHTA, CDR2 FQGNSA. This CDR3 comprises 13 residues. The germline V and J ends were trimmed by 6 bases and 4 bases, with 12 bases remaining between them.

This clonotype was seen only once. The genes are TRBV4-1 and TRBJ2-1; no clear D gene. The V end was cut by 5 bases, the J end by 0 bases, with 14 bases between. The CDR3 covers 16 residues. Germline CDR1 and CDR2: MGHRA and YSYEKL. CDR3 sequence (DNA): TGCGCCAGCAGCACCAACCCGCCCAGCTCCTACAATGAGCAGTTCTTC. Translation: CASSTNPPSSYNEQFF.

This clonotype occurred a few times. The genes are TRBV20-1 and TRBJ2-5; D is perhaps TRBD2 (6 bases). CDR3 length equals 13 residues. The V and J ends lost 3 bases and 2 bases respectively, with 10 bases between them. CDR1 DFQATT and CDR2 SNEGSKA come from the germline V gene (reference sequence). This chain's CDR3 is CSARVSGQETQYF. In nucleotides, the CDR3 is TGCAGTGCTAGGGTCAGCGGGCAAGAGACCCAGTACTTC.

The chain recombines TRBV29-1 with TRBJ2-3; 8 bases agree with TRBD2. Germline CDR1 SQVTM, CDR2 ANQGSEA. Trimming removed 3 bases from V and 5 bases from J; junction bases left unmatched: 22. The CDR3 runs 19 residues. The CDR3 DNA reads TGCAGCGTTGAGTCTTCTGAGGAACCCGGGACTAGAGTGGGAGATACGCAGTATTTT. Its translation is CSVESSEEPGTRVGDTQYF.

This chain connects TRBV9 to TRBJ2-7; 9 positions match TRBD2. The germline gives CDR1 SGDLS, CDR2 YYNGEE. Unmatched junction bases numbered 13, after V lost 7 bases and J lost 2 bases. This CDR3 has 16 residues. Here the CDR3 reads CASGSPVAGEPYEQYF. CDR3 in DNA: TGTGCCAGCGGGTCACCGGTAGCGGGGGAACCCTACGAGCAGTACTTC. Combining the CDR3 with reference TRBV9 and TRBJ2-7 gives the whole variable domain DSGVTQTPKHLITATGQRVTLRCSPRSGDLSVYWYQQSLDQGLQFLIQYYNGEERAKGNILERFSAQQFPDLHSELNLSSLELGDSALYFCASGSPVAGEPYEQYFGPGTRLTVT.

As to this clonotype: A junction end diverges from the germline sequence, so it may reflect a read error. V usage is TRBV6-4 and J usage is TRBJ1-2; weak D call: TRBD1 (6 bases). Germline-derived CDR1 and CDR2 are MRHNA and SNTAGT. This CDR3 has 12 residues. The CDR3 bases are TGTGCCAGCGGAGGGGGTGGCTATGACTACACCTTC. This sequence encodes CASGGGGYDYTF.

V and J are TRBV9 and TRBJ2-7, with 7 nucleotides matching TRBD1. CDR3 length: 14 residues. V shed 4 bases, J shed 2 bases, and the junction held 6 bases outside the gene matches. Germline V gene sequence: CDR1 SGDLS, CDR2 YYNGEE. In DNA, the CDR3 is TGTGCCAGCAGCTTAACAGGGGCCACCTACGAGCAGTACTTC. As protein: CASSLTGATYEQYF.

V is TRBV24-1 and J is TRBJ2-3, with 10 bases aligning to TRBD1. Germline V gene data show CDR1 as KGHDR and CDR2 as SFDVKD. V lost 0 bases and J lost 3; bases outside the gene matches: 5. This CDR3 is 17 amino acids long. The CDR3: CATSDLGTGERTDTQYF. The CDR3 region has the DNA TGTGCCACCAGTGATTTGGGGACAGGGGAGCGGACAGATACGCAGTATTTT.

This clonotype was observed at least ten times. The J gene is TRBJ2-7, the V gene TRBV12-3 or TRBV12-4; 8 bases map to TRBD1. J lost 3 bases, V lost 3 bases, and 7 bases had no gene match. This CDR3 is built from 15 residues. In DNA form, the CDR3 reads TGTGCCAGCAGTTTCGGGACAGGACTTCTCTACGAGCAGTACTTC. This encodes CASSFGTGLLYEQYF.

The J gene is TRBJ2-3, the V gene TRBV6-5, with D tentatively TRBD2 (5 bases). The V end was cut by 7 bases, the J end by 2 bases, with 16 bases between. The CDR3 consists of 15 residues. CDR1 is MNHEY, CDR2 SVGAGI, per germline. The CDR3 region is CASMLRAQFTDTQYF. The CDR3 DNA reads TGTGCCAGCATGTTGAGGGCGCAGTTCACAGATACGCAGTATTTT.

The gene calls are TRBV7-9 and TRBJ2-1; 8 nucleotides agree with TRBD1. This CDR3 has 15 residues. The V gene's germline CDR1 is SEHNR and CDR2 FQNEAQ (reference sequence). Germline trimming cut 5 bases from V and 8 bases from J; bases unmatched to any gene: 11. The chain's CDR3 is CASSPQFGRGHEQFF. DNA of the CDR3: TGTGCCAGCAGCCCCCAATTTGGCAGGGGGCATGAGCAGTTCTTC.

The CDR3 region has the DNA TGTGCCAGCAGCTCCCGGGACAGGAGACTAGCCAAAAACATTCAGTACTTC. Translating gives CASSSRDRRLAKNIQYF. The rearrangement uses TRBV7-2 and TRBJ2-4; 8 nucleotides line up with TRBD1. The CDR3 contains 17 residues. V lost 4 bases to trimming and J lost 0 bases; unmatched junction nucleotides: 8. CDR1 SGHTA and CDR2 FQGNSA come from the germline V gene.

V and J are TRBV6-5 and TRBJ2-7; the match to TRBD2 covers 8 bases. V shed 0 bases and J 3 bases; nucleotides not matched to a gene: 10. CDR3 length: 17 amino acids. CDR1 and CDR2 (germline): MNHEY, SVGAGI. CDR3 amino acids: CASSYSTRGSGGYEQYF. CDR3 sequence (DNA): TGTGCCAGCAGTTACTCTACCAGAGGGAGCGGGGGCTACGAGCAGTACTTC.

This clonotype was picked up a small number of times. The rearrangement uses TRBV10-3 and TRBJ2-3; 10 bases align to TRBD1. J gave up 6 bases and V 6 bases, and 6 bases lay outside the gene matches. Germline V gene lookup returns CDR1 ENHRY and CDR2 SYGVKD. The CDR3 totals 14 residues. The CDR3 is CAISLPGQGDTQYF. DNA for the CDR3: TGTGCCATCAGCCTACCGGGACAGGGGGATACGCAGTATTTT.

Only a few counts were recorded for this clonotype. V is TRBV27 and J is TRBJ2-1; 11 bases fit TRBD2. The CDR3 totals 16 residues. V was clipped by 5 bases and J by 7 bases; unmatched bases: 10. CDR1 and CDR2 (germline): MNHEY, SMNVEV (reference sequence). The CDR3 region is CASSPLAGGPTNEQFF. The DNA for the CDR3 is TGTGCCAGCAGTCCCTTAGCGGGAGGGCCTACTAATGAGCAGTTCTTC.

The chain uses TRBV6-2 or TRBV6-3 and TRBJ2-7; 7 nucleotides agree with TRBD2. The junction had 11 bases not matched to a gene; V was cut back by 4 bases and J by 2 bases. The V gene's germline CDR1 is MNHEY and CDR2 SVGEGT. There are 16 residues in the CDR3. CDR3 sequence: CASSWGLSRSTYEQYF. In nucleotides, the CDR3 is TGTGCCAGCAGTTGGGGACTATCGAGATCCACCTACGAGCAGTACTTC.

The gene calls are TRBV12-3 or TRBV12-4 and TRBJ2-1; 8 bases fit TRBD2. The CDR3 extends over 12 amino acids. Germline trimming cut 6 bases from V and 9 bases from J; bases unmatched to any gene: 4. The CDR3 reads CASRLSGSEQFF. CDR3 nucleotides: TGTGCCAGCAGATTAAGCGGGAGTGAGCAGTTCTTC.

The chain joins TRBV4-2 to TRBJ1-5; D unclear. Germline values: CDR1 LGHNA, CDR2 YNFKEQ. CDR3 length: 14 residues. V was trimmed by 3 bases and J by 7 bases, leaving 13 bases between them. This CDR3 reads CASSQVDLGQPQHF. In DNA form, the CDR3 reads TGTGCCAGCAGCCAGGTGGATCTCGGACAGCCCCAGCATTTT.

The chain couples TRBV7-9 to TRBJ2-1, with 10 bases aligning to TRBD1. V shed 1 base and J 6 bases; nucleotides not matched to a gene: 15. From germline, CDR1 is SEHNR and CDR2 FQNEAQ (reference sequence). This CDR3 has 19 amino acids. The CDR3 nucleotides read TGTGCCAGCAGCTTAGTTGGGACAGGGGTTCTCGAACGGGCCAATGAGCAGTTCTTC. It is translated as CASSLVGTGVLERANEQFF.

This chain connects TRBV6-5 to TRBJ1-2; 8 nucleotides match TRBD1. V gave up 6 bases and J gave up 8 bases; unmatched junction bases: 8. Germline lookup yields CDR1 MNHEY and CDR2 SVGAGI. The CDR3 is made up of 13 amino acids. The DNA for the CDR3 is TGTGCCAGCAGGGGACAGGCACTCTTCGGCTACACCTTC. Encoded protein: CASRGQALFGYTF.

The J gene is TRBJ2-6, the V gene TRBV4-1; D gene unclear. CDR3 length: 15 residues. Looked up from germline, CDR1 is MGHRA and CDR2 is YSYEKL. V was pared by 3 bases and J by 2 bases, with 8 bases between. CDR3 residues: CASSHFQTGANVLTF. CDR3 DNA: TGCGCCAGCAGCCATTTCCAAACTGGGGCCAACGTCCTGACTTTC.

This clonotype was seen a handful of times. CDR3: CASSQEGYGTGGYGNTQYF. CDR3 in DNA: TGCGCCAGCAGCCAAGAGGGATACGGGACAGGTGGTTACGGAAATACGCAGTATTTT. The chain carries TRBV4-1 and TRBJ2-3; 8 bases are a match to TRBD1. The CDR3 totals 19 residues. The V gene's germline CDR1 is MGHRA and CDR2 YSYEKL. Trimming took 0 bases from V and 7 from J; bases not matched to a gene: 18.

As regards this clonotype: A much larger clone lies one base from this, so it may be a read error. J is TRBJ2-3 and V is TRBV20-1; unclear D gene. The CDR3 spans 12 residues. Per germline, CDR1 DFQATT and CDR2 SNEGSKA (reference sequence). The CDR3 region has the DNA TGCAGTGGACGAGGTAGCACAGATACGCAGTGTTTT. Its translation: CSGRGSTDTQCF.

This clonotype was observed a few times. J is TRBJ2-3 and V is TRBV24-1; D ambiguous. The CDR3 length is 13 residues. Germline V lookup: CDR1 KGHDR, CDR2 SFDVKD. Trimming removed 5 bases from V and 0 bases from J, with 5 bases in between. CDR3 protein: CATSGLSTDTQYF. DNA for the CDR3: TGTGCCACCAGTGGGCTTAGCACAGATACGCAGTATTTT.

CDR3 amino acids: CSASEDTGELFF. In DNA form, the CDR3 reads TGCAGTGCTAGTGAAGACACCGGGGAGCTGTTTTTT. The chain links TRBV20-1 to TRBJ2-2, with no clear D. The germline CDR1 and CDR2 sequences are DFQATT and SNEGSKA (reference sequence). The CDR3 runs 12 residues. V lost 3 bases, J lost 3 bases, and 5 bases lay in between.

This clonotype was recorded a few times. The chain links TRBV20-1 to TRBJ2-5; 7 nucleotides agree with TRBD1. After removal of 2 bases from V and 4 bases from J, the junction contained 7 bases not matched to a gene. The CDR3 runs 14 residues. Looked up from germline, CDR1 is DFQATT and CDR2 is SNEGSKA (reference sequence). Written as DNA, the CDR3 is TGCAGTGCTAGAAACAGGGGCTACAGAGAGACCCAGTACTTC. Its protein is CSARNRGYRETQYF.